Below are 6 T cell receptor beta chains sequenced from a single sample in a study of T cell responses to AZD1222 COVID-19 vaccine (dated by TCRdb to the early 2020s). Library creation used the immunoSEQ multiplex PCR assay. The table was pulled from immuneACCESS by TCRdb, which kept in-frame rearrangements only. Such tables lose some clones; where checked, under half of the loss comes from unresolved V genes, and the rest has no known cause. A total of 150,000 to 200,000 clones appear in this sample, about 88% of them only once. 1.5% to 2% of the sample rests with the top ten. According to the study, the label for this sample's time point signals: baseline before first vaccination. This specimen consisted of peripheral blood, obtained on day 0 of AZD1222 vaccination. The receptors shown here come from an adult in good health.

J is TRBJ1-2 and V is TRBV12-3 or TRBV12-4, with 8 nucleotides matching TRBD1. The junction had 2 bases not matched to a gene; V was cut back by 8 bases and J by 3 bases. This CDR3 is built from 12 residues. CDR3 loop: CASGDRYYGYTF. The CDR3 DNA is TGTGCCAGCGGGGACAGGTACTATGGCTACACCTTC.

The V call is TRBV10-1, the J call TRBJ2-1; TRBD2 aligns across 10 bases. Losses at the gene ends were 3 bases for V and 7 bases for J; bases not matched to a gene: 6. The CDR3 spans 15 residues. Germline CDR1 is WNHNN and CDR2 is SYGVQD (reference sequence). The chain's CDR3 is CASSERAGGLNEQFF. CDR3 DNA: TGCGCCAGCAGTGAACGAGCGGGGGGGCTAAATGAGCAGTTCTTC.

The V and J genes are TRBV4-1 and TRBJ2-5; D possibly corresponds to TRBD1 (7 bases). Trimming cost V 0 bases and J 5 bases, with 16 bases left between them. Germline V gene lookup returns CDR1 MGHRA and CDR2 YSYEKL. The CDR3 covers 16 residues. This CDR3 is CASSQDGGGWGETQYF. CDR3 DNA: TGCGCCAGCAGCCAAGATGGAGGGGGCTGGGGGGAGACCCAGTACTTC.

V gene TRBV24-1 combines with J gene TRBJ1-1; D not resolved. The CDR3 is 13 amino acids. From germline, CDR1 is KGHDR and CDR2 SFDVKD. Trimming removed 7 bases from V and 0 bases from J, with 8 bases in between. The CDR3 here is CATRSELNTEAFF. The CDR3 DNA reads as TGTGCCACCAGGTCGGAATTGAACACTGAAGCTTTCTTT.

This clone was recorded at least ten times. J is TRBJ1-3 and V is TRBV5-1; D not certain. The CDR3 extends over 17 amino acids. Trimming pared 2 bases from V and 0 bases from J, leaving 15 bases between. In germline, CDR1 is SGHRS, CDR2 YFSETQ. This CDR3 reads CASSFGTPTSSGNTIYF. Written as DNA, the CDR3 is TGCGCCAGCAGCTTTGGTACACCAACCAGCTCTGGAAACACCATATATTTT.

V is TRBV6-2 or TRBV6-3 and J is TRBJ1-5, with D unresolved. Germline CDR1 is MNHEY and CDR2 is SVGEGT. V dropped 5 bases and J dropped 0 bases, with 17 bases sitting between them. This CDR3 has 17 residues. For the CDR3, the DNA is TGTGCCAGCAGTAAGACGGCCTTAACTTATAGCAATCAGCCCCAGCATTTT. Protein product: CASSKTALTYSNQPQHF.